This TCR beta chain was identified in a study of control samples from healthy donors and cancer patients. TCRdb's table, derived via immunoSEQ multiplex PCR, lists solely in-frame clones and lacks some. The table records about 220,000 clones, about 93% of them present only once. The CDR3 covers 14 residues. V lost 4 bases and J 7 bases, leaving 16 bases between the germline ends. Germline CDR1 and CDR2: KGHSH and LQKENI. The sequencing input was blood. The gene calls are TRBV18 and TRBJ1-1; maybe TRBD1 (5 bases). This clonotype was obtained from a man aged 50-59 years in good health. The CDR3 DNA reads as TGTGCCAGCTCACGCCAGGACACGTTAAGTGAAGCTTTCTTT. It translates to CASSRQDTLSEAFF.